This section outlines one TCR beta chain sequence together with its context. Its antigen remains unknown. This sample was taken from a study of neoadjuvant anti-PD-1 for oral cavity cancer. Study-wide context: Nivolumab at 3 mg/kg was mostly given biweekly, three to four doses, pre-surgery. Patients without progression received a fourth nivolumab dose around day 43, then surgical resection on days 50-56. Study results and caveats: Higher pretreatment Treg/Th17 ratios tracked higher pretreatment blood clonality.

The time point here: after neoadjuvant nivolumab, at surgical resection. Patients had HPV-negative, locally advanced oral cavity squamous cell carcinoma. Data came from immunoSEQ multiplex PCR; TCRdb stores just in-frame clones and leaves some out. The table records over 13,000 clones, around 70% of them present only once. The sequence was obtained from a person aged 35-79 years with oral cavity squamous cell carcinoma. Source: PBMCs, taken after nivolumab (anti-PD-1) treatment.

The CDR3 region has the DNA TGTGCCAGCAGCTTATCGTCAGGGACCTCCTACGAGCAGTACTTC. As protein: CASSLSSGTSYEQYF. The chain recombines TRBV7-8 with TRBJ2-7; D is tentatively TRBD1 or TRBD2 (5 bases each). The germline gives CDR1 SGHVS, CDR2 FQNEAQ. The length of the CDR3 is 15 residues. Trimming shortened V by 2 bases and J by 0 bases, and 11 bases separated the two germline ends.